This T cell receptor (beta chain) was recovered during a study of glioma-infiltrating T cells after dendritic cell vaccination. V was cut by 3 bases and J by 12 bases, with 15 bases left in between. Germline V lookup: CDR1 MNHEY, CDR2 SMNVEV (reference sequence). This CDR3 is built from 13 residues. The protocol was immunoSEQ multiplex PCR, while the TCRdb copy is restricted to in-frame clones and leaves out a portion. The data show 95,000 or so clones, with 85% seen just once and 2.5% to 3% held by the top ten. Study findings and constraints: Survival was not directly related to TCR clonality in these patients.

Patients had residual fresh-frozen tumor tissue and more than two years of survival data. Of note for this clone: Its target is unknown.

This chain joins TRBV27 and TRBJ2-1; D is unresolved. The sample was blood, taken before dendritic cell vaccination. The clonotype was recovered from a human donor with glioblastoma. The DNA of the CDR3 is TGTGCCAGCAGTTTCTCTAATCGATATGGGCAGTTCTTC. Protein sequence: CASSFSNRYGQFF.